This entry lists 23 T cell receptor beta chains sequenced from one sample in a study of sequential checkpoint blockade in melanoma. Treatment given: randomized to nivolumab then ipilimumab (arm A) or the reverse (arm B). Some clones are missing from TCRdb's copy, which holds only in-frame ones; the method was immunoSEQ multiplex PCR. The sample has some 18,000 clones; around 70% are singletons. This sample comprised CD8+ T cells sorted from blood (inferred from file names), obtained from a patient given nivolumab and ipilimumab in sequence. Receptors originate from a human donor with melanoma.

This chain links TRBV19 with TRBJ1-2, with 8 bases that match TRBD1. Trimming cost V 7 bases and J 6 bases; bases outside gene matches: 7. CDR1 LNHDA and CDR2 SQIVND come from the germline V gene (reference sequence). The CDR3 loop spans 13 amino acids. The CDR3 reads CASNSGGLDGYTF. Written as DNA, the CDR3 is TGTGCCAGTAATTCAGGGGGCTTGGATGGCTACACCTTC.

The rearrangement links TRBV28 to TRBJ2-7, with D possibly TRBD2 on 5 matching bases. CDR1 and CDR2 from the germline V gene are MDHEN and SYDVKM. Trimming removed 5 bases at V and 3 bases at J, with 14 bases between. CDR3 length: 14 residues. CDR3 loop: CASSTERQNYEQYF. CDR3 coding DNA: TGTGCCAGCAGTACAGAGCGGCAAAACTACGAGCAGTACTTC.

This clone was detected a few times. The chain uses TRBV7-3 and TRBJ1-6, with D maybe TRBD1 (5 bases). V lost 5 bases to trimming and J lost 0 bases, with 14 bases between them. Germline lookup yields CDR1 SGHTA and CDR2 FQGTGA. The CDR3 totals 17 residues. CDR3 sequence: CASSPGTSRSYNSPLHF. The CDR3 DNA reads as TGTGCCAGCAGCCCAGGGACTTCGCGCTCCTATAATTCACCCCTCCACTTT.

The chain joins TRBV28 to TRBJ1-5, with 9 nucleotides matching TRBD1. Germline lookup yields CDR1 MDHEN and CDR2 SYDVKM. This CDR3 comprises 14 residues. After removal of 2 bases from V and 6 bases from J, the junction contained 2 bases not matched to a gene. The CDR3 nucleotides are TGTGCCAGCAGTTTAGGGACAGGGAGTCAGCCCCAGCATTTT. Translated, it gives CASSLGTGSQPQHF.

The chain is built from TRBV7-8 and TRBJ1-2; D call uncertain. From germline, CDR1 is SGHVS and CDR2 FQNEAQ. The length of the CDR3 is 14 residues. Trimming stripped 0 bases from V and 1 base from J, with 6 bases between. The CDR3 sequence is CASSLANSNYGYTF. The CDR3, as DNA: TGTGCCAGCAGCTTAGCCAACAGTAACTATGGCTACACCTTC.

This clone rates as medium-sized (0.01 to 0.1%). The J gene is TRBJ1-1, the V gene TRBV5-4, with TRBD1 matching over 8 bases. The J segment lost 11 bases and the V segment lost 2 bases, leaving 5 bases of the junction unmatched. Per the germline V gene, CDR1 is SGHNT and CDR2 is YYREEE (reference sequence). The CDR3 contains 12 residues. The CDR3, as DNA: TGTGCCAGCAGCTTCGGGCGGACAGGGGCTTTCTTT. Its translation: CASSFGRTGAFF.

The V and J genes are TRBV28 and TRBJ1-3; 10 bases line up with TRBD1. In germline, CDR1 is MDHEN, CDR2 SYDVKM. V gave up 1 base and J gave up 4 bases; unmatched junction bases: 13. The CDR3 has 19 residues. The CDR3 region is CASSLSVGGTGVGGNTIYF. As DNA, the CDR3 is TGTGCCAGCAGTTTATCGGTTGGAGGGACAGGGGTAGGGGGAAACACCATATATTTT.

J is TRBJ2-7 and V is TRBV25-1; a weak D match, TRBD1 (6 bases). Trimming removed 5 bases at V and 3 bases at J, with 17 bases between. Germline CDR1 reads MGHDK; CDR2 reads SYGVNS. CDR3 size: 15 residues. DNA of the CDR3: TGTGCCAGCAGTCTAGGCAGGGGTTATTACTACGAGCAGTACTTC. Encoded protein: CASSLGRGYYYEQYF.

This clone has only one observation. The gene calls are TRBV28 and TRBJ1-3; 7 positions agree with TRBD1. Germline V gene data show CDR1 as MDHEN and CDR2 as SYDVKM. J was trimmed by 4 bases and V by 5 bases; bases with no gene match: 5. This CDR3 is built from 14 residues. CDR3 region: CASSTPGQGNTIYF. The CDR3 DNA reads TGTGCCAGCAGTACTCCGGGACAGGGAAACACCATATATTTT.

The gene calls are TRBV19 and TRBJ1-1; D is possibly TRBD1 (6 bases). V was clipped by 5 bases and J by 2 bases, with 18 bases between them. Germline values: CDR1 LNHDA, CDR2 SQIVND (reference sequence). The CDR3 has 16 residues. The DNA of the CDR3 is TGTGCCAGTAGTTGGGGCCCCGGACAGAAAAACACTGAAGCTTTCTTT. Protein product: CASSWGPGQKNTEAFF.

J is TRBJ2-7 and V is TRBV5-1, with a weak D call TRBD1 (6 bases). Germline V lookup: CDR1 SGHRS, CDR2 YFSETQ. The CDR3 has 15 residues. Trimming cost V 1 base and J 2 bases, with 13 bases left between them. The CDR3 region is CASSLFPDSTYEQYF. The DNA of the CDR3 is TGCGCCAGCAGCTTGTTTCCGGACAGTACCTACGAGCAGTACTTC.

The V gene is TRBV10-2, the J gene TRBJ2-7, with D unresolved. CDR1 is WSHSY, CDR2 SAAADI, per germline. V lost 3 bases to trimming and J lost 3 bases, with 9 bases between them. This CDR3 spans 13 amino acids. The CDR3 protein is CASSDGQYYEQYF. The CDR3 DNA follows: TGCGCCAGCAGTGATGGCCAGTACTACGAGCAGTACTTC.

The rearrangement joins TRBV11-2 to TRBJ1-2; tentatively, D is TRBD1 (6 bases). This CDR3 spans 17 amino acids. The V gene lost 6 bases and the J gene lost 2 bases, with 22 bases spanning the gap. In germline, CDR1 is SGHAT, CDR2 FQNNGV. The CDR3 nucleotides read TGTGCCAGCAGAAATAAAGTGGGGGACAAGGAGAACTATGGCTACACCTTC. Its protein product is CASRNKVGDKENYGYTF.

The chain recombines TRBV4-1 with TRBJ1-2; TRBD1 matches at 7 bases. J lost 8 bases, V lost 1 base, and 10 bases had no gene match. The CDR3 loop spans 15 amino acids. Germline V gives CDR1 MGHRA, CDR2 YSYEKL. The CDR3 loop is CASSQGDRALGGYTF. The CDR3 nucleotides are TGCGCCAGCAGCCAAGGAGACAGGGCTCTGGGCGGCTACACCTTC.

This clone was seen more than once but under ten times. This chain joins TRBV27 and TRBJ1-1; D ambiguous. This CDR3 region has 12 residues. Germline V CDR1 and CDR2: MNHEY, SMNVEV (reference sequence). V gave up 5 bases and J gave up 1 base, with 5 bases separating them. CDR3 sequence: CASSTGNTEAFF. As DNA, the CDR3 is TGTGCCAGCAGTACCGGGAACACTGAAGCTTTCTTT.

V and J are TRBV9 and TRBJ2-5, with 8 bases fitting TRBD2. The CDR3 is 16 amino acids. Germline CDR1 is SGDLS and CDR2 is YYNGEE. The V and J ends lost 4 bases and 4 bases, in that order; junction bases with no gene match: 12. As DNA, the CDR3 is TGTGCCAGCAGCTATAGCGGGGTAGGCTTGGGAGAGACCCAGTACTTC. Protein product: CASSYSGVGLGETQYF.

The J gene is TRBJ1-2, the V gene TRBV29-1, with TRBD1 as a possible D gene (6 bases). Germline loops: CDR1 SQVTM, CDR2 ANQGSEA. Between the trimmed V and J ends, which lost 2 bases and 7 bases, there was a span of 11 bases. The CDR3 consists of 12 residues. The CDR3 sequence is CSVEPGEGGYTF. CDR3 bases: TGCAGCGTTGAACCAGGGGAAGGTGGCTACACCTTC.

The V call is TRBV7-2, the J call TRBJ1-2; maybe TRBD1 (5 bases). Germline-derived CDR1 and CDR2 are SGHTA and FQGNSA. V lost 5 bases and J lost 5, with 12 bases in between. CDR3 length: 13 amino acids. CDR3 sequence: CASSISGFYGYTF. As DNA, the CDR3 is TGTGCCAGCAGCATATCAGGGTTTTATGGCTACACCTTC. The entire variable domain, with the rest obtained from reference TRBV7-2 and TRBJ1-2, is as follows: GAGVSQSPSNKVTEKGKDVELRCDPISGHTALYWYRQSLGQGLEFLIYFQGNSAPDKSGLPSDRFSAERTGGSVSTLTIQRTQQEDSAVYLCASSISGFYGYTFGSGTRLTVV.

This clone turned up a few times. The chain recombines TRBV6-4 with TRBJ2-6; TRBD1 agrees at 8 bases. V gave up 10 bases and J gave up 2 bases; unmatched junction bases: 13. Germline V gene data show CDR1 as MRHNA and CDR2 as SNTAGT. The CDR3 has 17 residues. The CDR3 sequence is CAIRPLTGAAGANVLTF. Here the CDR3 DNA reads TGTGCCATCAGGCCACTGACAGGGGCAGCTGGGGCCAACGTCCTGACTTTC.

This clone was seen more than once but under ten times. The V and J genes are TRBV9 and TRBJ1-1; D possibly corresponds to TRBD1 (5 bases). The CDR3 consists of 12 residues. The germline V gene has CDR1 SGDLS and CDR2 YYNGEE. V was pared by 3 bases and J by 11 bases, with 14 bases between. CDR3 loop: CASSEGAGAAFF. CDR3 bases: TGTGCCAGCAGCGAAGGGGCTGGCGCGGCTTTCTTT.

The chain employs TRBV1 and TRBJ2-6; the table calls TRBD2, which could not be checked here. TRBV1 is annotated as a pseudogene. The CDR3 loop spans 18 amino acids. CDR3 sequence: CTSRPGGLCTNRANVLTF. In nucleotides, the CDR3 is TGCACCAGCAGGCCCGGCGGTTTGTGCACAAATCGGGCCAACGTCCTGACTTTC.

The chain has TRBV4-2 and TRBJ1-6, with 7 bases fitting TRBD1. The V gene end was trimmed by 0 bases and the J gene end by 10 bases; junction bases not matched to a gene: 9. Germline V gives CDR1 LGHNA, CDR2 YNFKEQ. This CDR3 region has 16 residues. CDR3 residues: CASSQEGRGAFSPLHF. CDR3 nucleotides: TGTGCCAGCAGCCAAGAGGGCAGGGGGGCTTTCTCACCCCTCCACTTT.

This clone was observed a handful of times. The J gene is TRBJ2-7, the V gene TRBV6-5; D unclear. V lost 7 bases to trimming and J lost 0 bases, with 13 bases between them. Germline V gives CDR1 MNHEY, CDR2 SVGAGI. The CDR3 runs 14 residues. The CDR3 sequence is CASTLNPSSYEQYF. The CDR3 coding sequence is TGTGCCAGCACCCTAAACCCCTCCTCCTACGAGCAGTACTTC.